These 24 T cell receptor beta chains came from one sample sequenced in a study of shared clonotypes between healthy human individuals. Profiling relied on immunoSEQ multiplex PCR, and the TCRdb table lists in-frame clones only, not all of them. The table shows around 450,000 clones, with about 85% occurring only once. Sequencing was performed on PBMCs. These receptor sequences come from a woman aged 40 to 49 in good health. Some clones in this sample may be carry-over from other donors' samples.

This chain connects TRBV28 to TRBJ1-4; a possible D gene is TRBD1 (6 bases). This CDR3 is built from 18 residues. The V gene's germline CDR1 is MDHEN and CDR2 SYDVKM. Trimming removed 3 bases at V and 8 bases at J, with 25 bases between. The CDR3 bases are TGTGCCAGCAGTTTGGCCGGACAGAACCACCTCCTGGGGGAAAAACTGTTTTTT. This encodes CASSLAGQNHLLGEKLFF.

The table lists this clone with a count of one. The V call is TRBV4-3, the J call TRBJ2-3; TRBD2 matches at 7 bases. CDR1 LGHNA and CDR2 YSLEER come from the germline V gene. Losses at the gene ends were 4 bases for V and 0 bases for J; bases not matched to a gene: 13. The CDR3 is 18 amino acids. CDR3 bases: TGCGCCAGCAGCCTTTTCCTCCTAGCGGACTCTAGCACAGATACGCAGTATTTT. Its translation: CASSLFLLADSSTDTQYF.

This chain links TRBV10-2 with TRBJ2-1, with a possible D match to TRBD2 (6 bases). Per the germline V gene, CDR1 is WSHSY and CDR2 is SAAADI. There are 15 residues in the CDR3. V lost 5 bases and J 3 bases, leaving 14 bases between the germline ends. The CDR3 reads CASSPTGTHYNEQFF. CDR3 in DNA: TGCGCCAGCAGTCCTACCGGGACTCACTACAATGAGCAGTTCTTC.

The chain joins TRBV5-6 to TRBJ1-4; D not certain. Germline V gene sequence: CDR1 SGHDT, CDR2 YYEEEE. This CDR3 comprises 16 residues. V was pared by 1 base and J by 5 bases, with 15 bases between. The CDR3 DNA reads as TGTGCCAGCAGCTTGCTATCTCCCGCCCTCAATGAAAAACTGTTTTTT. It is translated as CASSLLSPALNEKLFF.

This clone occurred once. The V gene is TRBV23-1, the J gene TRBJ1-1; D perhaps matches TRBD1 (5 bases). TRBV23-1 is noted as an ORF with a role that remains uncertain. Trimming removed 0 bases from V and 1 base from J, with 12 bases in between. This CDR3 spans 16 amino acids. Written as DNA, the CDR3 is TGCGCCAGCAGTCAATCCTCTACGACAGAGAACACTGAAGCTTTCTTT. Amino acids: CASSQSSTTENTEAFF.

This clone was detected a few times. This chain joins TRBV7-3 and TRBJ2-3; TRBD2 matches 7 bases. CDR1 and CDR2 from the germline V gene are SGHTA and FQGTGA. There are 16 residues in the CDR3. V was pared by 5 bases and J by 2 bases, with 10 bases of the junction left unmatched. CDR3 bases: TGTGCCAGCAGCCAAACCGGGACTATTAACACAGATACGCAGTATTTT. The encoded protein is CASSQTGTINTDTQYF.

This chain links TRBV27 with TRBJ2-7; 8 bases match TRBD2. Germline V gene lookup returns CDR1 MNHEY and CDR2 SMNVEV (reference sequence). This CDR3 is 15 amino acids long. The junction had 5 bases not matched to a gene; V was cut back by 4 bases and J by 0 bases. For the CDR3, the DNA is TGTGCCAGCAGTTCAATAGCGGGAAGCTCCTACGAGCAGTACTTC. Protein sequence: CASSSIAGSSYEQYF.

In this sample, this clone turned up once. DNA for the CDR3: TGTGCCAGCAGTGAACTTGCGACGACGGACTATGGCTACACCTTC. Its protein product is CASSELATTDYGYTF. This chain links TRBV6-1 with TRBJ1-2; D unclear. CDR3 length: 15 amino acids. Trimming took off 2 bases at V and 3 bases at J, with 13 bases between the two ends. Germline V gene sequence: CDR1 MNHNS, CDR2 SASEGT.

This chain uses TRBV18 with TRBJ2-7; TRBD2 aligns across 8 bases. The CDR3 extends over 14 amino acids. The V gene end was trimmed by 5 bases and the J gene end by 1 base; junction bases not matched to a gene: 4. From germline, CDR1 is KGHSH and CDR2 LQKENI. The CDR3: CASSWTSNSYEQYF. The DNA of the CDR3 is TGTGCCAGCTCATGGACTAGCAATTCCTACGAGCAGTACTTC.

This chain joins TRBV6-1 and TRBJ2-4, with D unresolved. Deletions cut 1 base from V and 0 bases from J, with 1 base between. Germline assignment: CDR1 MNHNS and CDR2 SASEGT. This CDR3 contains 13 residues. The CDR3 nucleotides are TGTGCCAGCAGTGAAGGAGCCAAAAACATTCAGTACTTC. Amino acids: CASSEGAKNIQYF.

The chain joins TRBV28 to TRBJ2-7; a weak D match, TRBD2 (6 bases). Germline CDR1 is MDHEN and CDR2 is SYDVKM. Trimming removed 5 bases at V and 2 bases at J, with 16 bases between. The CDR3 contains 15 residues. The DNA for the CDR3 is TGTGCCAGCAGTATTAGGGACTTTAAAACCTACGAGCAGTACTTC. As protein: CASSIRDFKTYEQYF.

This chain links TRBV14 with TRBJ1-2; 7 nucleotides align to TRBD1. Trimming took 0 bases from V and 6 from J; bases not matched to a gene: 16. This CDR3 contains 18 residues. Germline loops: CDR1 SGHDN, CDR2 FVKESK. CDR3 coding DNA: TGTGCCAGCAGCCAAGACGCGGTAGTCCACAGGGGTGTGGATGGCTACACCTTC. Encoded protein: CASSQDAVVHRGVDGYTF.

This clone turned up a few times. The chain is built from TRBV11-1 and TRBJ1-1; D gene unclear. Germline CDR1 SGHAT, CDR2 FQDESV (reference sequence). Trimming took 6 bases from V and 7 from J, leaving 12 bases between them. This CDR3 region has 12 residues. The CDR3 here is CASRPFDGEAFF. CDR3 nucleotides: TGTGCCAGCAGGCCGTTCGACGGTGAAGCTTTCTTT. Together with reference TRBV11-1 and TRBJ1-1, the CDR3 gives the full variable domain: EAEVAQSPRYKITEKSQAVAFWCDPISGHATLYWYRQILGQGPELLVQFQDESVVDDSQLPKDRFSAERLKGVDSTLKIQPAELGDSAMYLCASRPFDGEAFFGQGTRLTVV.

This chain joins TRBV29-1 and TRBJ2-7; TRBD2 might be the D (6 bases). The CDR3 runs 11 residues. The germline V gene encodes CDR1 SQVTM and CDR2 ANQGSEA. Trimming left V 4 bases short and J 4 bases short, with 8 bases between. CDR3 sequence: CSVVLAYEQYF. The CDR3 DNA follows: TGCAGCGTTGTACTAGCTTACGAGCAGTACTTC.

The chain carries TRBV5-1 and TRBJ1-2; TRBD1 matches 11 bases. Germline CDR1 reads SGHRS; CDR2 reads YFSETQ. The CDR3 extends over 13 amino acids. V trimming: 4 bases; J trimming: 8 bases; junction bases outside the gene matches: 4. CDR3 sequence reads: CASSPGQGEGYTF. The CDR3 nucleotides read TGCGCCAGCAGCCCGGGACAGGGGGAAGGCTACACCTTC.

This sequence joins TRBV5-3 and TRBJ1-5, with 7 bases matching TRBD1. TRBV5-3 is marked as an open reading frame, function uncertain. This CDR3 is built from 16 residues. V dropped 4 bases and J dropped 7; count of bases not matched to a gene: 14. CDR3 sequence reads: CARSPRGDRVGQPQHF. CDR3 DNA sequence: TGTGCCAGAAGCCCTCGCGGTGACAGGGTGGGCCAGCCCCAGCATTTT.

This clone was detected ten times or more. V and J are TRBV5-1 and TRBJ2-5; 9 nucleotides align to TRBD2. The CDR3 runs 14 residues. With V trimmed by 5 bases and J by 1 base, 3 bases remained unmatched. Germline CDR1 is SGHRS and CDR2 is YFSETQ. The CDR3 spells CASRPTSGQETQYF. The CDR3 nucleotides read TGCGCCAGCAGACCGACTAGCGGCCAAGAGACCCAGTACTTC.

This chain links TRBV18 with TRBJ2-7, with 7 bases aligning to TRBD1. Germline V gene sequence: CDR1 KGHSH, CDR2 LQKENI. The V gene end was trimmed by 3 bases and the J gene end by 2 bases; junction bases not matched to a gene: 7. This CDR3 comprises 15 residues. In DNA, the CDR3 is TGTGCCAGCTCACCGATTTACAGGGGAACCTACGAGCAGTACTTC. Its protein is CASSPIYRGTYEQYF. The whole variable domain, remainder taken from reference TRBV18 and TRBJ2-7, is NAGVMQNPRHLVRRRGQEARLRCSPMKGHSHVYWYRQLPEEGLKFMVYLQKENIIDESGMPKERFSAEFPKEGPSILRIQQVVRGDSAAYFCASSPIYRGTYEQYFGPGTRLTVT.

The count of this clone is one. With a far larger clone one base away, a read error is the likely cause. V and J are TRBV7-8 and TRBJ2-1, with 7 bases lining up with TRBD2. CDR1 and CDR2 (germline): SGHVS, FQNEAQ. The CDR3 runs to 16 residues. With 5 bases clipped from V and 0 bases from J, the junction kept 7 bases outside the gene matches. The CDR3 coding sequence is TGTGCCAGCAGCCCCCTGGGCGGGAGCTCCTACAATGAGCAGTTCTTC. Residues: CASSPLGGSSYNEQFF.

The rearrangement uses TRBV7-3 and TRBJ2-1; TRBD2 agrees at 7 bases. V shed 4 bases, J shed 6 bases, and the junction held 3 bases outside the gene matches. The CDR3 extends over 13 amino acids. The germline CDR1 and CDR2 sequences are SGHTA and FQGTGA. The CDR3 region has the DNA TGTGCCAGCAGCTCCGGACTAGTCAATGAGCAGTTCTTC. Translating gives CASSSGLVNEQFF.

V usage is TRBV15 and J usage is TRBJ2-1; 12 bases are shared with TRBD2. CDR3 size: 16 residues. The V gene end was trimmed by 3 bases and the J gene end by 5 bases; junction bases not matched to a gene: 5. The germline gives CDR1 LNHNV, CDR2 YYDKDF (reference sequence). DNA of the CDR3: TGTGCCACCAGCAGCGGTCGGACTAGCGGGAACAATGAGCAGTTCTTC. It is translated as CATSSGRTSGNNEQFF.

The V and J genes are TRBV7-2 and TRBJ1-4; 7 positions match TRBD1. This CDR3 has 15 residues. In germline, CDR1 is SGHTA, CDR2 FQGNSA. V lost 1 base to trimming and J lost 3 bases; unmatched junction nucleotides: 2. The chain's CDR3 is CASSLVDRPNEKLFF. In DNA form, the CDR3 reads TGTGCCAGCAGCTTAGTGGACAGGCCTAATGAAAAACTGTTTTTT.

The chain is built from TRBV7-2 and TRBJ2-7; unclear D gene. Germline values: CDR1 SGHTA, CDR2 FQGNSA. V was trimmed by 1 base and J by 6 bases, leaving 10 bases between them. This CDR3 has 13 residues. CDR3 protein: CASSLDWRSEQYF. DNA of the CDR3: TGTGCCAGCAGCTTAGATTGGAGAAGCGAGCAGTACTTC.

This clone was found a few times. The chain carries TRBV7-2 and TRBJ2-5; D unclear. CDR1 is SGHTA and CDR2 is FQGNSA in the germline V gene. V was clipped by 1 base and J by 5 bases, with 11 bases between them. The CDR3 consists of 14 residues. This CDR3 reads CASSLGTSTETQYF. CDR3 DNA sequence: TGTGCCAGCAGCTTAGGGACCTCCACGGAGACCCAGTACTTC.